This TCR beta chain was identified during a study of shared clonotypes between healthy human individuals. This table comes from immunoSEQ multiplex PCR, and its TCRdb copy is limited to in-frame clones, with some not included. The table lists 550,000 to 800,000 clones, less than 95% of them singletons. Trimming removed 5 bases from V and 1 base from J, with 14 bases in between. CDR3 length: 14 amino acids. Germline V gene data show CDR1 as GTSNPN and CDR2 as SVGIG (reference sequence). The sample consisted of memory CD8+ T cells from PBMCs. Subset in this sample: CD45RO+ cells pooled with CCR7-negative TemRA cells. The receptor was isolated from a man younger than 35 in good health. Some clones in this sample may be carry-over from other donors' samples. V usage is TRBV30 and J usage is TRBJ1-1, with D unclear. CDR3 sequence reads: CAWSLRVRNTEAFF. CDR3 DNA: TGTGCCTGGTCTCTCCGGGTAAGGAACACTGAAGCTTTCTTT.